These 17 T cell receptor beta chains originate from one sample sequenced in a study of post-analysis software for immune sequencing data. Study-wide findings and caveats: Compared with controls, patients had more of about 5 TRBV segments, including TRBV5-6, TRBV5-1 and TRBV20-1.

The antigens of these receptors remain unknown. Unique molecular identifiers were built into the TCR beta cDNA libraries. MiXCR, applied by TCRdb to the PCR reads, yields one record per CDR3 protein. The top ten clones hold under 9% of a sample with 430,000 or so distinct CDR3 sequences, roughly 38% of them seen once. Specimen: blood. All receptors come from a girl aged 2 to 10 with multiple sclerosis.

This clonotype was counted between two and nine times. The CDR3 DNA reads TGTGCCAGCAGCCAAGAGTTCTATGACCCCCTCCACTTT. Translated: CASSQEFYDPLHF. J is TRBJ1-6 and V is TRBV14; D call uncertain. In germline, CDR1 is SGHDN, CDR2 FVKESK. This CDR3 contains 13 residues. V lost 0 bases and J lost 13, with 10 bases in between.

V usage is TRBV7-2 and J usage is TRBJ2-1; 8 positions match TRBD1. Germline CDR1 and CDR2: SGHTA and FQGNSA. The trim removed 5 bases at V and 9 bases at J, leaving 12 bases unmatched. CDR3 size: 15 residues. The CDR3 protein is CASSRDRRQLSEQFF. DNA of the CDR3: TGTGCCAGCAGCCGGGACAGGAGGCAGTTGAGTGAGCAGTTCTTC.

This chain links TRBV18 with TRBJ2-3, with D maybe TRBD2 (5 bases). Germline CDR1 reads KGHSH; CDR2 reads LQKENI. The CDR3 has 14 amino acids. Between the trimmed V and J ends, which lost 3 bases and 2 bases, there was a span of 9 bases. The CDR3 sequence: CASSPGVYTDTQYF. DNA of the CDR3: TGTGCCAGCTCACCCGGGGTTTACACAGATACGCAGTATTTT.

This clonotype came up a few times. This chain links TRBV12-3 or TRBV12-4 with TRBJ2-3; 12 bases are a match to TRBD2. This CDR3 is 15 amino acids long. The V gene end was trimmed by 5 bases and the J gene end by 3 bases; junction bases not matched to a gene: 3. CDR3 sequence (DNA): TGTGCCAGCAGTCAGACTAGCGGGAGTACAGATACGCAGTATTTT. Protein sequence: CASSQTSGSTDTQYF.

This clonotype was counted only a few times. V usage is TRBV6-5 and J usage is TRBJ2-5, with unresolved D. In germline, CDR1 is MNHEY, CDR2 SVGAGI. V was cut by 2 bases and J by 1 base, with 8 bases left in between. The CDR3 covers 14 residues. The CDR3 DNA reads TGTGCCAGCAGTTACGGGTTAGGCCAAGAGACCCAGTACTTC. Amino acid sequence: CASSYGLGQETQYF.

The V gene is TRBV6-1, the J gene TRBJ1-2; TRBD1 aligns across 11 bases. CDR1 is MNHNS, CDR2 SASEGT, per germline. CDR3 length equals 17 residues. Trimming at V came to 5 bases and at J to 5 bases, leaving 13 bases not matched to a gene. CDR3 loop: CASSTRTGGNLGYGYTF. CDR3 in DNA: TGTGCCAGCAGTACCCGGACAGGGGGCAATTTAGGTTATGGCTACACCTTC.

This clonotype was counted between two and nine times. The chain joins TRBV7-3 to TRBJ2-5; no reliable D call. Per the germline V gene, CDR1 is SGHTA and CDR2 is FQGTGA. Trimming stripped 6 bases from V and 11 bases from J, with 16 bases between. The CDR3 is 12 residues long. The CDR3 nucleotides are TGTGCCAGCAGGCGACTCGCGAATGAGCAGTACTTC. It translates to CASRRLANEQYF.

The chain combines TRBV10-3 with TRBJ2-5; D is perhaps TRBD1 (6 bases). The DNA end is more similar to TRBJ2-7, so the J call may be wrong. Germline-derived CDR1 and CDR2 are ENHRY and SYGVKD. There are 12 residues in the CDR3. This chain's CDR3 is CAIRTRGNEQYF. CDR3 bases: TGTGCCATCAGGACGAGGGGGAACGAGCAGTACTTC.

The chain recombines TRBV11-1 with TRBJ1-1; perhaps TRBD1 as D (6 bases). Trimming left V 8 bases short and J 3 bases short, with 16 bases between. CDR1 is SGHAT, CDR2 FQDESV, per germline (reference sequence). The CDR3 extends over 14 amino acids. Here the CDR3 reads CASGVTEGDTEAFF. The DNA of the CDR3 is TGTGCCAGCGGAGTGACAGAGGGGGACACTGAAGCTTTCTTT.

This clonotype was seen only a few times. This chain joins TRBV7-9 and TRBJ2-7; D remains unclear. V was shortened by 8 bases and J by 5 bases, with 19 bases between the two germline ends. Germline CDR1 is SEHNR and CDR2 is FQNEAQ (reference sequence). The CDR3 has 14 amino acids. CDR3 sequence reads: CASGHLLEHHEQYF. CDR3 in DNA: TGTGCCAGCGGTCATCTACTCGAACACCACGAGCAGTACTTC.

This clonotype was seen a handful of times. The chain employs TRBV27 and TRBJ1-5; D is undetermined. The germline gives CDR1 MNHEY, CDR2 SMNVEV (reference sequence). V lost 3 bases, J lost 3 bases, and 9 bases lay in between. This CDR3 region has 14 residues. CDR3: CASSLGRINQPQHF. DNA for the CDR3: TGTGCCAGCAGTTTGGGTCGGATCAATCAGCCCCAGCATTTT.

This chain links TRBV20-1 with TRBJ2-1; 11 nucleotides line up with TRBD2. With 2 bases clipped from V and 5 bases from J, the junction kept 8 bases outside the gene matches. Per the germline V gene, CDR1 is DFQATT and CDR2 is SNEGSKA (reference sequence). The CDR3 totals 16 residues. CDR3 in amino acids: CSARPLAGGINNEQFF. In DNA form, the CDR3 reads TGCAGTGCTAGACCTTTAGCGGGAGGGATTAACAATGAGCAGTTCTTC.

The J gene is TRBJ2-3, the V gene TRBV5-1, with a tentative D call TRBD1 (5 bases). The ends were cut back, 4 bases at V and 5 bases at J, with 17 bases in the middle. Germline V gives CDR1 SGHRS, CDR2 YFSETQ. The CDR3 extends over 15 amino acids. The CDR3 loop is CASSPGKQVLDTQYF. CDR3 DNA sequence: TGCGCCAGCAGCCCCGGAAAACAGGTTTTAGATACGCAGTATTTT.

The CDR3 sequence: CASSPRLAGGPGEQFF. CDR3 nucleotide sequence: TGTGCCAGCAGTCCAAGACTAGCGGGAGGGCCAGGCGAGCAGTTCTTC. The chain recombines TRBV27 with TRBJ2-1, with TRBD2 matching over 14 bases. This CDR3 is 16 amino acids long. V shed 5 bases, J shed 10 bases, and the junction held 10 bases outside the gene matches. From germline, CDR1 is MNHEY and CDR2 SMNVEV (reference sequence).

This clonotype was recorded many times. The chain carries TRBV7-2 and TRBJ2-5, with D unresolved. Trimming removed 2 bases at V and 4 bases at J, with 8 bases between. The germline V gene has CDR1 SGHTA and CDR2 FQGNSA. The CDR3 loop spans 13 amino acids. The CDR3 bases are TGTGCCAGCAGCTTAAGCTTTCTAGAGACCCAGTACTTC. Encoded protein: CASSLSFLETQYF.

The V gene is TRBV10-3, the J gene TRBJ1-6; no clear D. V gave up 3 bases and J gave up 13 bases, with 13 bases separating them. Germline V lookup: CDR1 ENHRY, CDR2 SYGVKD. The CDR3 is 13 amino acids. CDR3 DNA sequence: TGTGCCATCAGTGACCCCCGACTTCAGCCCCTCCACTTT. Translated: CAISDPRLQPLHF.

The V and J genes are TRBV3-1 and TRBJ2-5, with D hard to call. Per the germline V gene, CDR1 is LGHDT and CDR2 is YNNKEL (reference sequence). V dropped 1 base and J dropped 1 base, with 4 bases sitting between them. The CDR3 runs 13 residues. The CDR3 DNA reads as TGTGCCAGCAGCCAAGTTCGCCAAGAGACCCAGTACTTC. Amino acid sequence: CASSQVRQETQYF.